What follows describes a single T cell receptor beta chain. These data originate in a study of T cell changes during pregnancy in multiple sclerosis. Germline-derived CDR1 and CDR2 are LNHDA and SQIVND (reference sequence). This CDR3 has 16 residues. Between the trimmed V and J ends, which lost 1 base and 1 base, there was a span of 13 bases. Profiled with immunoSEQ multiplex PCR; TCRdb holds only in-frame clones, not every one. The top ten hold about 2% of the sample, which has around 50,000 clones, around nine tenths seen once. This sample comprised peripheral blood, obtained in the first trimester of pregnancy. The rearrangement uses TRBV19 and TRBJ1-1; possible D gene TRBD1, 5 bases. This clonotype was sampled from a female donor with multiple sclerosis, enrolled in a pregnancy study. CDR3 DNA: TGTGCCAGTAGTATAGGGAGGGGACTGACGAACACTGAAGCTTTCTTT. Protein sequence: CASSIGRGLTNTEAFF.